This T cell receptor (beta chain) originates from a study of T cell repertoires in cytomegalovirus infection. Study findings and constraints: It was HLA-C-restricted CMV-specific TCR beta clonotypes that dominated the response ex vivo.

About this clonotype itself: Its antigen is currently unknown.

The CDR3 sequence is 16 residues long. CDR1 and CDR2 (germline): SGHVS, FNYEAQ. V shed 5 bases, J shed 4 bases, and the junction held 11 bases outside the gene matches. One entry per CDR3 protein results from TCRdb running MiXCR on the reads. The sample lists nearly 650,000 distinct CDR3 sequences; 20% to 25% were seen once. The sequence was obtained from a human donor in good health (CMV status not recorded). Some clones in this sample may be carry-over from other donors' samples. Material for sequencing was CD8+ T cells from PBMCs. This chain uses TRBV7-6 with TRBJ2-3; 8 bases are a match to TRBD2. Here the CDR3 reads CASSGSGTSVADTQYF. Here the CDR3 DNA reads TGTGCCAGCAGCGGATCCGGGACTAGTGTGGCAGATACGCAGTATTTT.